Below, 14 T cell receptor beta chains from the same sample are listed, as sequenced in a study of blood T cell repertoires in COVID-19. The assay was immunoSEQ multiplex PCR, and TCRdb's table has in-frame clones only and misses some. The sample has roughly 120,000 clones, around nine tenths seen once; the top ten hold 0.88%. The sample was peripheral blood. The receptors derive from a woman in her forties or fifties with active or convalescent COVID-19.

The genes are TRBV2 and TRBJ2-1, with unresolved D. CDR1 is SNHLY, CDR2 FYNNEI, per germline. The V end was cut by 4 bases, the J end by 5 bases, with 9 bases between. CDR3 length: 13 amino acids. In DNA, the CDR3 is TGTGCCAGCAGTGTGGAGACTCACAATGAGCAGTTCTTC. Its protein is CASSVETHNEQFF.

This chain connects TRBV6-4 to TRBJ2-2; D call uncertain. Trimming pared 2 bases from V and 6 bases from J, leaving 4 bases between. Per germline, CDR1 MRHNA and CDR2 SNTAGT. The CDR3 sequence is 12 residues long. The CDR3, as DNA: TGTGCCAGCAGTGACGAGTCCGGGGAGCTGTTTTTT. Amino acids: CASSDESGELFF.

V and J are TRBV6-5 and TRBJ1-1, with 7 bases aligning to TRBD1. Germline trimming cut 4 bases from V and 5 bases from J; bases unmatched to any gene: 4. CDR1 and CDR2 (germline): MNHEY, SVGAGI. The CDR3 contains 13 residues. CDR3 residues: CASSWGQSTEAFF. CDR3 bases: TGTGCCAGCAGTTGGGGACAGTCGACTGAAGCTTTCTTT.

The V and J genes are TRBV5-6 and TRBJ2-1, with 10 bases aligning to TRBD2. V was pared by 4 bases and J by 4 bases, with 8 bases of the junction left unmatched. The CDR3 is 16 amino acids. Per germline, CDR1 SGHDT and CDR2 YYEEEE. DNA of the CDR3: TGTGCCAGCAGCAGTAAGCGGGAGGGCCCTTACAATGAGCAGTTCTTC. Its translation is CASSSKREGPYNEQFF.

The J gene is TRBJ2-1, the V gene TRBV18, with 12 bases matching TRBD2. CDR1 is KGHSH and CDR2 is LQKENI in the germline V gene. The CDR3 is 19 amino acids. The V and J ends lost 5 bases and 1 base, in that order; junction bases with no gene match: 12. The CDR3 protein is CASSTTGTSGRLSYNEQFF. The DNA for the CDR3 is TGTGCCAGCTCAACTACAGGGACTAGCGGGCGACTATCCTACAATGAGCAGTTCTTC.

The chain combines TRBV6-5 with TRBJ2-1, with TRBD1 as a possible D gene (5 bases). Germline loops: CDR1 MNHEY, CDR2 SVGAGI. The CDR3 covers 13 residues. The V gene lost 9 bases and the J gene lost 1 base, with 10 bases spanning the gap. DNA for the CDR3: TGTGCCAGTCGACAGTCTTCCTACAATGAGCAGTTCTTC. This codes for CASRQSSYNEQFF.

The genes are TRBV19 and TRBJ2-3, with a weak D call TRBD1 (5 bases). The V gene lost 2 bases and the J gene lost 5 bases, with 8 bases spanning the gap. CDR1 LNHDA and CDR2 SQIVND come from the germline V gene (reference sequence). The CDR3 loop spans 13 amino acids. Written as DNA, the CDR3 is TGTGCCAGTAGTATACAGGGAAGAGATACGCAGTATTTT. Translating gives CASSIQGRDTQYF. Drawing the rest from reference TRBV19 and TRBJ2-3, the complete variable domain is DGGITQSPKYLFRKEGQNVTLSCEQNLNHDAMYWYRQDPGQGLRLIYYSQIVNDFQKGDIAEGYSVSREKKESFPLTVTSAQKNPTAFYLCASSIQGRDTQYFGPGTRLTVL.

This chain links TRBV2 with TRBJ2-3, with a possible D match to TRBD2 (6 bases). The germline V gene encodes CDR1 SNHLY and CDR2 FYNNEI. The CDR3 is 15 amino acids. V gave up 2 bases and J gave up 3 bases, with 12 bases separating them. CDR3 DNA sequence: TGTGCCAGCAGTGAACTTTACGGGAGAACAGATACGCAGTATTTT. It is translated as CASSELYGRTDTQYF.

This clone was seen only a few times. V is TRBV4-3 and J is TRBJ2-1, with TRBD2 matching 9 bases. This CDR3 is 16 amino acids long. V lost 5 bases to trimming and J lost 0 bases; unmatched junction nucleotides: 5. Germline-derived CDR1 and CDR2 are LGHNA and YSLEER. The CDR3 DNA sequence: TGCGCCAGCAGCTATTTTAGCGGGAGCTCCTACAATGAGCAGTTCTTC. This sequence encodes CASSYFSGSSYNEQFF.

The rearrangement links TRBV9 to TRBJ2-1, with TRBD2 matching 11 bases. This CDR3 has 15 residues. Germline assignment: CDR1 SGDLS and CDR2 YYNGEE. V trimming: 4 bases; J trimming: 8 bases; junction bases outside the gene matches: 8. CDR3 nucleotide sequence: TGTGCCAGCAGCCAATCTAGCGGGAGGTTCCATGAGCAGTTCTTC. Encoded protein: CASSQSSGRFHEQFF.

The chain combines TRBV5-8 with TRBJ2-5; TRBD2 is a possible D gene (5 bases). Trimming took 3 bases from V and 5 from J, leaving 8 bases between them. Per germline, CDR1 SGHTS and CDR2 YDEGEE. The CDR3 is 12 residues long. For the CDR3, the DNA is TGTGCCAGCAGCTCTCGGAGGGAGACCCAGTACTTC. This codes for CASSSRRETQYF.

The gene calls are TRBV18 and TRBJ1-4; a possible D gene is TRBD1 (5 bases). V gave up 6 bases and J gave up 4 bases, with 15 bases separating them. Germline lookup yields CDR1 KGHSH and CDR2 LQKENI. The CDR3 length is 15 residues. CDR3 in amino acids: CASSPPTARNEKLFF. The CDR3 coding sequence is TGTGCCAGCTCCCCGCCGACAGCCCGTAATGAAAAACTGTTTTTT.

This chain links TRBV3-1 (or the pseudogene TRBV3-2) with TRBJ2-7; no definite D call. The V gene's germline CDR1 is LGHDT and CDR2 YNNKEL (reference sequence). The CDR3 length is 14 residues. Trimming took 1 base from V and 5 from J, leaving 12 bases between them. The CDR3 spells CASSQGVPLHEQYF. The CDR3 bases are TGTGCCAGCAGCCAAGGCGTCCCCCTGCACGAGCAGTACTTC.

The genes are TRBV4-2 and TRBJ1-1; 10 nucleotides match TRBD1. J gave up 11 bases and V 0 bases, and 12 bases lay outside the gene matches. The germline gives CDR1 LGHNA, CDR2 YNFKEQ. The CDR3 contains 16 residues. The CDR3 DNA follows: TGTGCCAGCAGCCAAGAGGCGGGACAGGGGTTCCGGGGGGCTTTCTTT. Protein: CASSQEAGQGFRGAFF.